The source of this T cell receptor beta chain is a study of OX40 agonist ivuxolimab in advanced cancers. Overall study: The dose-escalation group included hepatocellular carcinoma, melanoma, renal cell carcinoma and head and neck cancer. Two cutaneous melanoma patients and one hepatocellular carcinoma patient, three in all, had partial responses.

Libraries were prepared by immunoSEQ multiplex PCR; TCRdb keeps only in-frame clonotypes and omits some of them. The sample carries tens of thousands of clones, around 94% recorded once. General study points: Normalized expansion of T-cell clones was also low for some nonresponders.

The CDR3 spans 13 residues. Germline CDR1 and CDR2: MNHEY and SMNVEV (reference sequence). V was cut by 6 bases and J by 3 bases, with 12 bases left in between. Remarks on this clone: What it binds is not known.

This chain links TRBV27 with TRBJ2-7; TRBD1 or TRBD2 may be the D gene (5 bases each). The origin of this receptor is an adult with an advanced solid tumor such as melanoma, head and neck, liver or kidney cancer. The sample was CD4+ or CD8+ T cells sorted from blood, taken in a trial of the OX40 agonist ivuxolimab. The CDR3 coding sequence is TGTGCCAGCAGCTCCGGGACCTTCTACGAGCAGTACTTC. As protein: CASSSGTFYEQYF.